This TCR beta chain was retrieved from a study of shared clonotypes between healthy human individuals. About the research overall: Three CD4 naive, three CD4 memory, two CD8 naive and one CD8 memory plate were used per donor. Study findings and constraints: Rarefaction analysis demonstrated incomplete sorted-subset sequencing notwithstanding large depth. Donor scarcity curtailed the genetic and exposure-history diversity represented herein.

Germline V gives CDR1 SGHTA, CDR2 FQGTGA. Trimming took 0 bases from V and 1 from J, leaving 6 bases between them. The CDR3 contains 14 residues. This clone came up a few times. Its antigen is as yet unknown. The sample has other DNA sequences that encode this CDR3 too. TCRdb's table, derived via immunoSEQ multiplex PCR, lists solely in-frame clones and lacks some. The top ten hold 0.39% of the sample, which has approximately 2.3 million clones, more than 85% seen once. The chain recombines TRBV7-3 with TRBJ1-1, with D possibly matching TRBD1 (5 bases). This TCR came from a man between 18 and 35 years old in good health. Some clones in this sample may be carry-over from other donors' samples. Sequenced material: naive CD4+ T cells from PBMCs. Subset: CD45RA+ positively selected. CDR3 sequence reads: CASSLTGQNTEAFF. The DNA for the CDR3 is TGTGCCAGCAGCTTAACGGGGCAGAACACTGAAGCTTTCTTT.